The subject of this entry is one TCR beta chain. Its antigen is not yet known. Nothing much larger sits one base from this clone, and base qualities are not available. This specimen comes from a study of OX40 agonist ivuxolimab in advanced cancers. Context from the whole study: Ivuxolimab was a fully human IgG2 agonistic monoclonal antibody targeting the costimulatory receptor OX40 (CD134). The paper covers the monotherapy dose-escalation part of the phase I ivuxolimab trial, which included N = 52 patients. Prior anti-PD-1, anti-PD-L1 or anti-CTLA-4 therapy was permitted, and checkpoint inhibitors had been received by roughly two fifths of dose-escalation patients. Peripheral TCRbeta sequencing aimed to test whether ivuxolimab altered TCR sequence diversity and caused clonal T-cell expansion. Partial responses occurred in three dose-escalation patients, of whom one had hepatocellular carcinoma and two had cutaneous melanoma. Intravenous ivuxolimab was administered to patients every 2 weeks at six dose levels: 0.01, 0.1, 0.3, 1.5, 3 and 10 mg/kg. In the dose-escalation cohort, roughly four fifths of patients were male, and the mean age was roughly 60 years, with a range of 23 to 79. Of the roughly 52 dose-escalation patients, hepatocellular carcinoma was present in approximately 20, melanoma in approximately 15, renal cell carcinoma in 9 and head and neck cancer in 9.

Genomic DNA was extracted from sorted cells for sequencing of the TCRbeta CDR3 region. TCRbeta CDR3 regions were sequenced using the immunoSEQ Assay. TCRdb retrieved this table from immuneACCESS and kept in-frame rearrangements only. Not all clones are present; in checked studies, unresolved V genes account for under half, and no reason is known for the remainder. Counted in this sample were 65,000 to 90,000 clones; 65% to 90% of them appeared once. 0.61% of the sample belongs to the ten largest clones. The germline V gene yields MNHEY for CDR1 and SVGAGI for CDR2. A distance of 11 bases separates the germline ends of V and J, which lose 6 bases and 1 base respectively. The CDR3 spans 14 residues, from the cysteine through the phenylalanine. The retained sequence is limited to the CDR3, 42 bases, with the frame set at the first base. The trial excluded patients who had a history of autoimmune disease or who were on systemic immunosuppression. Peripheral blood for TCR sequencing was collected from all dose cohorts at baseline, on cycle 4 day 1, and on cycle 7 day 1. Samples were obtained from an open-label, multicenter, first-in-human phase I dose-escalation trial of ivuxolimab. The trial enrolled adults with locally advanced or metastatic head and neck squamous cell, hepatocellular, melanoma or renal cell carcinoma. CD4+ and CD8+ T cells were sorted separately from peripheral blood before TCR sequencing.

Paper-wide results and their limitations: At doses from 0.1 to 3.0 mg/kg, clonal expansion was seen in both CD4+ and CD8+ blood T cells between baseline and week 6. The antigen specificity of the peripheral T cells that underwent clonal expansion was not determined. Partial responders in the 0.1-3.0 mg/kg groups had among the lowest normalized peripheral clonal expansion, especially among CD8+ T cells. Low levels of normalized T-cell clonal expansion were also seen in some patients who did not respond. After ivuxolimab, more expanded clones were found on average in CD8+ T cells than in CD4+ T cells.

Recombination connected TRBV6-5 to TRBJ2-3; the D gene cannot be resolved reliably. The sample was CD4+ or CD8+ T cells sorted from blood, taken in a trial of the OX40 agonist ivuxolimab. The receptor comes from an adult with an advanced solid tumor such as melanoma, head and neck, liver or kidney cancer. The sequence in DNA is TGTGCCAGCAGAAGACTGACTGGCACAGATACGCAGTATTTT. Protein translation: CASRRLTGTDTQYF.